This T cell receptor beta chain derives from a study of CD8 T cells in Susac syndrome. The CDR3 totals 16 residues. Germline CDR1 and CDR2: MDHEN and SYDVKM. V lost 0 bases to trimming and J lost 5 bases; unmatched junction nucleotides: 3. Reverse transcription of roughly 0.45 to 1 ug RNA used random hexamers. The amplification used immunoSEQ multiplex PCR on TCR beta CDR3; it spanned 54 Vbeta and 13 Jbeta. In TCRdb, the immunoSEQ multiplex PCR reads were re-called with MiXCR into one record per CDR3 protein. The sample contains 160,000 or so distinct CDR3 sequences, 92% of which appear only once. The chain links TRBV28 to TRBJ2-1, with 11 bases matching TRBD2. Sequencing used CD4+ T cells from PBMCs. The receptor's source is a human donor in good health. CDR3 residues: CASSLWGTSGDNEQFF. DNA for the CDR3: TGTGCCAGCAGTTTATGGGGGACTAGCGGTGACAATGAGCAGTTCTTC.